Reported below is one T cell receptor (beta chain). The antigen remains unidentified. Possible read error: a much larger clone is one base away. This specimen belongs to a study of identical twins' blood T cells. Study overall: Approximately 12 libraries, six alpha and six beta, gave some 52 million reads. Study results and caveats: Mainly, cloneset size products determined shared clonotypes, twins included.

Per germline, CDR1 SQVTM and CDR2 ANQGSEA. There are 17 residues in the CDR3. Libraries were made from RNA as TCR cDNA, using a modified protocol. TCRdb independently ran MiXCR on the 5' RACE reads; one entry per CDR3 protein. The data hold a few hundred thousand distinct CDR3 sequences, with more than 25% observed a single time. Sequencing was performed on PBMCs. The chain is built from TRBV29-1 and TRBJ1-1; 7 nucleotides align to TRBD1. This TCR was recovered from a woman aged 18-49 years in good health. CDR3 coding DNA: TGCGGCGTTGAAGTCCGAGGGGGCAGATTACACCACACTGAAGCTTTCTTT. Amino acid sequence: CGVEVRGGRLHHTEAFF.